The entry that follows covers one TCR beta chain sequence. What it recognizes is unknown. Additional DNA sequences in this sample encode the identical CDR3. The sample belongs to a study of cytomegalovirus exposure and HLA in healthy donors. The PCR had 60 Vbeta and 13 Jbeta primers. Per the study methods: About 11 million of the 80 million or so unique TCR beta chains counted in a later analysis were shared. Generated by immunoSEQ multiplex PCR, the TCRdb table keeps only in-frame clones and is missing some. V and J calls and clone size follow that table, whereas D and trimming were derived from the DNA. This sample's clone table lists around 100,000 clones. The CDR3 contains 16 residues. Germline V CDR1 and CDR2: SGHDT, YYEEEE. Trimming took 0 bases from V and 3 from J; bases not matched to a gene: 8. Study-wide results and limits: The dataset shows that most TCR sequences were rare, while some public TCRs occurred in many donors.

This chain links TRBV5-6 with TRBJ2-7; 8 bases map to TRBD2. The TCR comes from a middle-aged man in good health and CMV-seropositive. The sequenced sample consisted of PBMCs. In nucleotides, the CDR3 is TGTGCCAGCAGCTTGGCCGGGGGGGCAAGAGGCTACGAGCAGTACTTC. Amino acid sequence: CASSLAGGARGYEQYF.